This T cell receptor beta chain stems from a study of cytomegalovirus exposure and HLA in healthy donors (TCRdb year 2017). Notes on the research overall: According to an earlier analysis of several hundred of the donors, some 170 million T cells yielded 95 million to 140 million unique TCR beta sequences and about 300 Gb of sequence data. Approximately 300 gigabases of sequencing data and about 92 million unique TCR sequences made up an early release that covered approximately 620 HLA-typed donors. Among the roughly 400 genotyped donors, around 81% belonged to the genetic ancestry cluster associated with self-reported Caucasian donors. The study aimed to test whether signatures of past pathogen exposure could be identified by cataloging public T cell receptors. The T cell repertoires of 666 subjects were profiled by immunosequencing and related to cytomegalovirus serostatus. A separate validation cohort of 100 to 150 different subjects was used in addition to the 666-subject first cohort. To predict cytomegalovirus infection status, the study combined high-throughput TCR immunosequencing, statistical association of individual TCRs with disease status, and machine learning. In a later analysis, previously published TCR beta repertoires from several hundred donors were re-analyzed and high-resolution HLA genotyping was added so that TCR occurrence patterns could be studied. Rather than drawing on any new phenotypic data, the later analysis identified candidate immune exposures from TCR beta sequences and the way those sequences occurred across donors. In an earlier analysis of roughly 540 of the donors, high-throughput TCR beta sequencing was used to judge whether each TCR beta V gene segment behaved as functional or pseudogenic. Alongside the repertoire data, information on donor age, sex, ethnicity and CMV serostatus was compiled. A later genetic analysis used genome-wide SNP genotypes for about 60% of the roughly 700 donors, treating that subset as a discovery cohort. Every discovery cohort repertoire had been produced on one sequencing platform. Both class I and class II loci were covered by HLA typing, at four-digit resolution. Typing coverage differed by locus: A, B, C, DRB1 and DQB1 were typed in about 629-640 donors, DQA1 in 522, DPA1 in 600 to 610, and DPB1 in 450 to 480. Roughly 5 DR-DQ haplotypes were handled as single units for association and clustering, since linkage in the cohort was strong. Among some 400 genotyped donors of the cohort, an average of roughly 230,000 unique TCR beta nucleotide sequences was sequenced per donor, of which roughly 17% were non-productive.

Library creation used the immunoSEQ multiplex PCR assay. The multiplex PCR relied on a mix of 60 forward primers for TCR Vbeta segments and 13 reverse primers for TCR Jbeta segments. Amplification of the CDR3 region of rearranged TCR beta genes was performed with a multiplex PCR assay on genomic DNA. Amplified TCR beta libraries were sequenced as 87-base-pair reads on the Illumina HiSeq System. The study's own analysis went as follows. A later analysis tallied 75 million to 95 million unique TCR beta chains across the 610 or so repertoires, and about 12 million of those chains were shared by two or more donors. Raw reads were error-corrected and collapsed into unique sequences with a nearest-neighbor algorithm that merged closely related sequences to remove PCR and sequencing errors. Alignment of CDR3 sequences to IMGT reference sequences was used to assign V, D and J gene segments. Each retained sequence needed at least a six-nucleotide match to both a V gene segment and a J gene segment. A rearrangement counted as productive if the CDR3 had no stop codons and remained in frame with V and J, and every other rearrangement counted as non-productive. CDR3 was defined according to IMGT convention as the region running from the second conserved V-encoded cysteine to the conserved J-encoded phenylalanine. In an earlier analysis of around 540 of the donors, sequences lacking an unambiguous match to a single V gene segment were excluded. An earlier analysis of 550 to 650 of the donors classified V segments as functional when productive rearrangements were above 56.7% and as segregating when the standard deviation between donors was above 5%. A statistical classification framework was developed to diagnose cytomegalovirus status using the catalog of TCR beta chain sequences. In a later analysis, TCR nucleotide sequences were compared against IMGT/GENE-DB human TR gene sequences so that V and J genes could be assigned. In a later analysis, CDR3 sequences and most-parsimonious VDJ recombination scenarios were assigned using the TCRdist pipeline. In a later analysis, each TCR beta chain was defined by its CDR3 amino acid sequence together with its V-gene family, and reads lacking a unique V-gene family were excluded. As a way to deal with suspected cross-contamination and a sequencing artifact, a later analysis dropped more than 500 nucleotide sequences that were highly shared and had low generation probability. In a later analysis, a clonal expansion index was calculated for each public chain from normalized within-repertoire ranks of inferred template counts. A later analysis computed generation probabilities with a VDJ recombination model fitted to out-of-frame rearrangements, and checked the results against IGoR. In a later analysis, TCR-TCR, TCR-HLA and TCR-CMV co-occurrence was scored with hypergeometric tests, and a repertoire-size bias correction was applied to TCR pairs. A later analysis estimated false discovery rates by permuting HLA or CMV assignments 20 times. In a later analysis, co-occurring TCRs were grouped using DBSCAN, and TCRdist sequence similarity was added for clustering within HLA-allele-positive subsets. Repertoires with fewer than 30,000 or more than 120,000 public chains were left out of co-occurrence clustering, as were four to six repertoires with anomalous nucleotide sharing. TCRdb holds this immuneACCESS table with in-frame rearrangements only. Some clones are missing; in checked studies, unresolved V genes explain under half, and the rest has no known cause. V and J calls and clone size come straight from that table; D and trimming were deduced from the DNA. Across this sample there are fewer than 100,000 clones, with roughly 76% seen only once. Of the sample, approximately 1.1% is held by the ten largest clones.

The cohort consisted of 666 healthy bone marrow donors. Cohort members were all nominally healthy when sampled, although unrecorded immune exposures were likely present. The donor was CMV seronegative and belonged to the group of around 350 seronegative cohort members. A peripheral blood sample was collected from each donor, and TCR beta sequencing was performed on peripheral blood mononuclear cells. Genomic DNA was extracted from the blood cell samples with the Qiagen DNeasy Blood Extraction Kit. The cysteine opens and the phenylalanine closes a CDR3 of 14 amino acids. The DNA shown is the 42-base CDR3, in frame from base 1. For CDR1 and CDR2, the germline V gene (reference sequence) lists SEHNR and FQNEAQ. V loses 3 bases, J loses 5 bases, and the germline ends lie 13 bases apart. As to this clone: Its binding antigen is unknown. Base qualities were left out, and no much larger clone turns up one base away.

Findings and caveats that apply to the study as a whole: When HLA alleles, especially DR and DQ, strongly co-occurred, TCR associations were difficult to assign to individual alleles. In a later analysis, HLA-associated TCR beta chains were found to be more clonally expanded and to have lower generation probabilities than equally common non-associated chains. Several of the top co-occurrence clusters appeared to be linked to parvovirus B19, influenza, CMV and Epstein-Barr virus, according to a later analysis. It was suggested by the authors that the approach could potentially be generalized to other disease states and immunological phenotypes. In a later analysis, most CMV-associated TCR beta chains were found to appear HLA-restricted, with HLA associations seemingly driven largely by CMV exposure. At a false discovery rate of 0.05, a later analysis linked 16,951 TCR beta sequences to specific HLA alleles. In the study, 150 to 200 TCR beta chains were listed as associated with cytomegalovirus. CMV serostatus was the only immune exposure information available for the cohort. An earlier analysis of approximately 590 of the donors showed that most TCR beta V segments appeared in productive rearrangements either about 90% or about 30% of the time, which broadly matched IMGT annotations. Because counts were too low, 15 to 20 rarely observed V segments, including chromosome 9 orphons, were excluded from the earlier analysis of a few hundred of the donors. A further reported finding was that TCR beta sequences accurately predicted the HLA-A and HLA-B alleles for most subjects in the first cohort. This cohort had only TCR beta chains sequenced, and the lack of alpha or paired-chain data limited which features could be detected. The sequencing pipeline was judged likely to have produced a cluster of highly shared sequence variants as a technical artifact. Because HLA typing was unavailable for some donors at each locus, only the typed subset was used in association tests. Correlated functional status among segregating V segments might reflect linkage disequilibrium, but an unknown experimental factor could not be ruled out. A later genetic analysis associated a missense DCLRE1C variant with V-gene and J-gene trimming of TCR beta chains, and an independent cohort replicated the association. Some IMGT-functional V segments, including TRBV6-2 and TRBV6-3, could not be distinguished by the 87-base-pair reads and were therefore excluded. A later analysis found that TCR association rates varied across HLA loci, with DRB1 alleles showing the most associated TCRs and HLA-C alleles the fewest. In both the original and validation cohorts, the classifier was reported to diagnose cytomegalovirus status with high specificity and sensitivity. Across donors, most TCR sequences were observed very rarely, whereas some public TCRs were present in many individuals. Three of the identified cytomegalovirus-associated TCR beta chains were confirmed in vitro to be specific for cytomegalovirus antigens. According to a later genetic analysis, donors in an Asian-associated ancestry cluster had fewer N-insertions in productive TCRs than the roughly 700-donor mean. Roughly uniform sequencing depth across donors was assumed in presence/absence analyses, although this assumption may not hold.

The sequence came from a female donor in good health and CMV-seronegative. The sequenced material came from PBMCs. In this chain, TRBV7-9 is recombined with TRBJ2-5; the D gene cannot be named for sure. The bases are TGTGCCAGCAGCTTCGTCAAAGTCGGTGAGACCCAGTACTTC. The translation is CASSFVKVGETQYF.